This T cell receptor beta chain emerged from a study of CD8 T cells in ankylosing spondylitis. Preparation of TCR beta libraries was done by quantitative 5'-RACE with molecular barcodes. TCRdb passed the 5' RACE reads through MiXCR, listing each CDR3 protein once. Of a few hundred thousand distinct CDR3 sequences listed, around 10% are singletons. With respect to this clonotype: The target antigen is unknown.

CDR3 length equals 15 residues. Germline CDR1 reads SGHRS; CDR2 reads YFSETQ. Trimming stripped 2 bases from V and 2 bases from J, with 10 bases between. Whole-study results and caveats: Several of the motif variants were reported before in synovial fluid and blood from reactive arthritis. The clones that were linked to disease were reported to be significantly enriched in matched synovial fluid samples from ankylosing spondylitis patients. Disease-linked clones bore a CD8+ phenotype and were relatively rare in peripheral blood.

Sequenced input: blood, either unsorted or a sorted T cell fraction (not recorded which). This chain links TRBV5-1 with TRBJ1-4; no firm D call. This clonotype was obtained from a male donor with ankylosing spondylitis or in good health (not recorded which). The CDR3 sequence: CASSLLAGTNEKLFF. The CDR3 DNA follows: TGCGCCAGCAGCTTACTGGCAGGCACTAATGAAAAACTGTTTTTT.